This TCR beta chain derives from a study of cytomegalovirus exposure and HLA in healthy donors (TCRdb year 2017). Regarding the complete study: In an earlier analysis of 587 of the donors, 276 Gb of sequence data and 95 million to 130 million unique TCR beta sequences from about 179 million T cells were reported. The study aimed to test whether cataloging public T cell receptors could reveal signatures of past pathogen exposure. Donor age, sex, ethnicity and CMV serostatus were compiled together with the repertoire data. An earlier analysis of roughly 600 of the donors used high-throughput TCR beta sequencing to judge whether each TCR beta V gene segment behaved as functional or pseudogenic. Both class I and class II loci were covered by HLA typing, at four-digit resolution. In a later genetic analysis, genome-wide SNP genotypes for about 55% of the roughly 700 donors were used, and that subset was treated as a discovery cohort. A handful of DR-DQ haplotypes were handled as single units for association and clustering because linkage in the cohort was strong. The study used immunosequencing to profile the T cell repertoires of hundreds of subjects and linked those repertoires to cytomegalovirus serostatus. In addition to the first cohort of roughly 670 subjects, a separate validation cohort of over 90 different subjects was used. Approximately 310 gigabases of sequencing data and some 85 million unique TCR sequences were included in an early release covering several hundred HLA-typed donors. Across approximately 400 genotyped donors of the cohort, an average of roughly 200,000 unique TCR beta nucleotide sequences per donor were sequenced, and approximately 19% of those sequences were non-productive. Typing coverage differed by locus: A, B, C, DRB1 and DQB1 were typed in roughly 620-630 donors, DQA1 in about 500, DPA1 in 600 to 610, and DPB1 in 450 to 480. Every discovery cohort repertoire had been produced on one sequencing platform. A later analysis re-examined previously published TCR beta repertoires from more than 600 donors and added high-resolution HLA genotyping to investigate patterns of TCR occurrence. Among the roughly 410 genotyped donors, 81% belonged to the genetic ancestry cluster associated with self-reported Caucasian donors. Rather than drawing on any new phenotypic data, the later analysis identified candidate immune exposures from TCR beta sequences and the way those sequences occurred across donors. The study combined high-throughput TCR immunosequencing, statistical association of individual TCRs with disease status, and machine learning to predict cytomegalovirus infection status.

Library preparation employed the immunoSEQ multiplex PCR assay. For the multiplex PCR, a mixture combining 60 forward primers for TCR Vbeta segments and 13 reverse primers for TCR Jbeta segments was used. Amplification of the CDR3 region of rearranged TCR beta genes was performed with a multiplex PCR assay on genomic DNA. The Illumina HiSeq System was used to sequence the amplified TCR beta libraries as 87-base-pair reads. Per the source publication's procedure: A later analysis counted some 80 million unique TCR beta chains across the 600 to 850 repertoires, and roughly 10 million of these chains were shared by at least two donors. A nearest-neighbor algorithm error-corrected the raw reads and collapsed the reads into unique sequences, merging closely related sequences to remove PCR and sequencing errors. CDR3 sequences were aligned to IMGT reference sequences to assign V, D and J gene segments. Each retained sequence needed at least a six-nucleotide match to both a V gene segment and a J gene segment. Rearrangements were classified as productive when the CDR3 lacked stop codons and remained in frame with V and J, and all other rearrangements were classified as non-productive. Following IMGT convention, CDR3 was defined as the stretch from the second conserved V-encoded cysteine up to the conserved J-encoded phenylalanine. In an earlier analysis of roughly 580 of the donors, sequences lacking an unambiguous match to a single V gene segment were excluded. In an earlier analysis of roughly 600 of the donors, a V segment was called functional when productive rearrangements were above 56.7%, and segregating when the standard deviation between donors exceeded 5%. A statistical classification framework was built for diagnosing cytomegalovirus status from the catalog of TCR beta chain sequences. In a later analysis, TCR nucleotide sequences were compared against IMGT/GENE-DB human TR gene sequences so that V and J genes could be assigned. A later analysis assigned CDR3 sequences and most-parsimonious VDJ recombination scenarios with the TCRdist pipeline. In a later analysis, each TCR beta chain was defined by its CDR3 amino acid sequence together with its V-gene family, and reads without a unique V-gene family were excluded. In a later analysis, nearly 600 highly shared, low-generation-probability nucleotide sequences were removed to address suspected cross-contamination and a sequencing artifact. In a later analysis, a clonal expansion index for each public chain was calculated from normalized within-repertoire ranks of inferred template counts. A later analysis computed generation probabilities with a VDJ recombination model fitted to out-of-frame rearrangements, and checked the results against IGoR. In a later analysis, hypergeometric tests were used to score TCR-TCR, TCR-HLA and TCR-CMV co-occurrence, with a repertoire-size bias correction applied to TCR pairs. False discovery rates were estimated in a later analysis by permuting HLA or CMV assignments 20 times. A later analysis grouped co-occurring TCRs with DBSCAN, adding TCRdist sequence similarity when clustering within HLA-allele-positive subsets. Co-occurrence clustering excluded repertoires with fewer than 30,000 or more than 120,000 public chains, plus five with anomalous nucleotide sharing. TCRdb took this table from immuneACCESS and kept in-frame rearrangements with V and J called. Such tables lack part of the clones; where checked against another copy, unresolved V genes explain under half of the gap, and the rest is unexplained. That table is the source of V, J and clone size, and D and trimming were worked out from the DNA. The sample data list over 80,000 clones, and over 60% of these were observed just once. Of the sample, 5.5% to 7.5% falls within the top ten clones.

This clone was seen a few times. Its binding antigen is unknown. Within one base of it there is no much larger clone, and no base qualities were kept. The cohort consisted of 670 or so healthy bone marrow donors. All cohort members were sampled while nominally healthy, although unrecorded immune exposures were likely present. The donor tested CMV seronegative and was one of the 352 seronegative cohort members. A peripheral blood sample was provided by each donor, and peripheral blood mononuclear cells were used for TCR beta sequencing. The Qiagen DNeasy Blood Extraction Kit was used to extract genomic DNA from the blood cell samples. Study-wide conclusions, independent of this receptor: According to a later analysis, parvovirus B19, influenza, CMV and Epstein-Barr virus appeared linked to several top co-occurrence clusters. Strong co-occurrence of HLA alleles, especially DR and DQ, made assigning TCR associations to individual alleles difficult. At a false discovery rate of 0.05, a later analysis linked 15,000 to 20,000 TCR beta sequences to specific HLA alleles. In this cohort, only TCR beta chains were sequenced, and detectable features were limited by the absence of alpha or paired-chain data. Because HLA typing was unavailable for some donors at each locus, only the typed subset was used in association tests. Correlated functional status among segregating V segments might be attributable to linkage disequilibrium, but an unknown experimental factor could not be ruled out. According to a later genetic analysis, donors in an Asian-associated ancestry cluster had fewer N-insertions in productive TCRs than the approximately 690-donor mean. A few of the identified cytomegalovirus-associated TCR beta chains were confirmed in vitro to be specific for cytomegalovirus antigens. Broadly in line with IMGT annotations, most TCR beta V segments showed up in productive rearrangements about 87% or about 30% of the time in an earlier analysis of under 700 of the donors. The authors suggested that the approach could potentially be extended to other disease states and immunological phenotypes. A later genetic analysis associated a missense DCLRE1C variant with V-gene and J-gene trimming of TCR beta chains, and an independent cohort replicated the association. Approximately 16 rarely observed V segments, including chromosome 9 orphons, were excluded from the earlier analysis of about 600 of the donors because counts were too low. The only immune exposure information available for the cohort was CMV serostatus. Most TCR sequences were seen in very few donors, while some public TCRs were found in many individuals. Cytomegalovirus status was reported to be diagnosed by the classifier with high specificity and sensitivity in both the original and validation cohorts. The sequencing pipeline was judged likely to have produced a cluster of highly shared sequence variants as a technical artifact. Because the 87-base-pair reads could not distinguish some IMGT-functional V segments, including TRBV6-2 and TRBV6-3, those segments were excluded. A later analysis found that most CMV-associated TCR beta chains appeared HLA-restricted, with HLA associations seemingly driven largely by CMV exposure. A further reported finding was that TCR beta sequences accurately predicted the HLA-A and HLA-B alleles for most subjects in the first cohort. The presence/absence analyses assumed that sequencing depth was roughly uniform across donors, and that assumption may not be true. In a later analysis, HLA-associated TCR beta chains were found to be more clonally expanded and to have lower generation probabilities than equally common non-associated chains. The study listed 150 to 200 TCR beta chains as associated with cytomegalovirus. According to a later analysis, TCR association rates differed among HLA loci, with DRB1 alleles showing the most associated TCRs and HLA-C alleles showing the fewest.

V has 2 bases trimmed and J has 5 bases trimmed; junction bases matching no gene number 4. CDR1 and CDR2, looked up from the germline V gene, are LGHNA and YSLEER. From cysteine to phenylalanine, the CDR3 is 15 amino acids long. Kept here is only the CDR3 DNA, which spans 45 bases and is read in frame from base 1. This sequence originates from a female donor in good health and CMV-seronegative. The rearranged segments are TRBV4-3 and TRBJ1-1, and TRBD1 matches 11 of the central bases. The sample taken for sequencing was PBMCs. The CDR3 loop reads CASSQWDRGITEAFF. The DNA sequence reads TGCGCCAGCAGCCAATGGGACAGGGGGATTACTGAAGCTTTCTTT.